The text below deals with one T cell receptor beta chain. Its matching antigen is unknown. The method was immunoSEQ multiplex PCR; TCRdb's version includes in-frame clones alone and lacks a portion of them. There are more than 150,000 clones in the sample; approximately 61% occur only once, and about 10% lies in the top ten. V lost 2 bases to trimming and J lost 7 bases; unmatched junction nucleotides: 9. Per the germline V gene, CDR1 is KGHSH and CDR2 is LQKENI. This CDR3 region has 16 residues. Healthy and HIV-negative, the adult donors had no recent acute infections or vaccinations. These data originate in a study of shared clonotypes between healthy human individuals. Notes on the study in general: With few donors, the genetic and exposure-history diversity represented was limited.

Material: memory CD4+ T cells sorted from blood. The subset here: CD45RA-negative fraction. This chain joins TRBV18 and TRBJ2-1, with 9 bases matching TRBD1. The receptor was derived from a man aged 30 to 45 in good health. Written as DNA, the CDR3 is TGTGCCAGCTCACCAGGGGGGACAGGGACTTTTAATGAGCAGTTCTTC. Translated: CASSPGGTGTFNEQFF.